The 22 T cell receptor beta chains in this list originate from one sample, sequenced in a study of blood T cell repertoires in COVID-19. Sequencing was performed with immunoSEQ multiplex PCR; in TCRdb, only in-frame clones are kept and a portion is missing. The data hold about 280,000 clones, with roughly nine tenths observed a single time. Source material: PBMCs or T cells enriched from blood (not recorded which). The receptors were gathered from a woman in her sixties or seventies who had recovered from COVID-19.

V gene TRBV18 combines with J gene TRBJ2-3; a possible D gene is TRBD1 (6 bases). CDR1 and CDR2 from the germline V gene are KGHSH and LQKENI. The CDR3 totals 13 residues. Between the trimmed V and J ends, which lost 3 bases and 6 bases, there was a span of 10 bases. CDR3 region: CASSPSTGDTQYF. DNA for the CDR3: TGTGCCAGCTCACCCTCTACAGGGGATACGCAGTATTTT.

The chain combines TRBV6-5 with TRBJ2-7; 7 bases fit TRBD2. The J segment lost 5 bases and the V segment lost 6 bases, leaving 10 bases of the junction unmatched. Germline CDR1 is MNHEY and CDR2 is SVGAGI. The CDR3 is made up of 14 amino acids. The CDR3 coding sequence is TGTGCCAGCAGAGGCCCGGGAGGAAATGACGAGCAGTACTTC. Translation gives CASRGPGGNDEQYF.

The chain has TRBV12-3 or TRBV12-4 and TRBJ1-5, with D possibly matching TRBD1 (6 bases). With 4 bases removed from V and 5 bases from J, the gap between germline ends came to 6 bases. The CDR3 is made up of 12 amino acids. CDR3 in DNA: TGTGCCAGCAGTTACAGGGATCAGCCCCAGCATTTT. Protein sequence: CASSYRDQPQHF.

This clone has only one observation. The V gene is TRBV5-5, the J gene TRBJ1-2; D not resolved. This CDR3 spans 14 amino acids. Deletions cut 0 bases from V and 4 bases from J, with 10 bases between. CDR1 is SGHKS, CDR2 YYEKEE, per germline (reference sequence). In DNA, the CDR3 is TGTGCCAGCAGCTTGGTTCTCGGTTCCTATGGCTACACCTTC. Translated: CASSLVLGSYGYTF.

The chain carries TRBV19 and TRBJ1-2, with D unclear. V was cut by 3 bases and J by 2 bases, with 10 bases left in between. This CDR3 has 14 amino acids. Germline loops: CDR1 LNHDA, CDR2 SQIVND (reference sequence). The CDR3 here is CASSIHGENYGYTF. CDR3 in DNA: TGTGCCAGTAGTATCCACGGGGAGAACTATGGCTACACCTTC.

CDR3 loop: CASSHAGTGDREAFF. In nucleotides, the CDR3 is TGTGCCAGCAGCCACGCCGGGACAGGGGACCGTGAAGCTTTCTTT. The V call is TRBV14, the J call TRBJ1-1, with TRBD1 matching 10 bases. Germline trimming cut 3 bases from V and 7 bases from J; bases unmatched to any gene: 8. Germline values: CDR1 SGHDN, CDR2 FVKESK. The CDR3 length is 15 residues.

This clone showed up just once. The CDR3 here is CASSPPGGTVYNEQFF. CDR3 nucleotide sequence: TGTGCCAGCTCACCACCGGGTGGGACAGTCTACAATGAGCAGTTCTTC. The chain couples TRBV18 to TRBJ2-1, with 7 positions matching TRBD1. This CDR3 has 16 residues. V shed 0 bases, J shed 3 bases, and the junction held 5 bases outside the gene matches. CDR1 KGHSH and CDR2 LQKENI come from the germline V gene.

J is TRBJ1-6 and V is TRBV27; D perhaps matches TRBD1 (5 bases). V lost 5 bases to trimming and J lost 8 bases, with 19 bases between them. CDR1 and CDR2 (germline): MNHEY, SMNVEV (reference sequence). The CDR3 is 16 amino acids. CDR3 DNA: TGTGCCAGCAGTCCCCTAAAGACAGTTACTGATTCACCCCTCCACTTT. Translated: CASSPLKTVTDSPLHF.

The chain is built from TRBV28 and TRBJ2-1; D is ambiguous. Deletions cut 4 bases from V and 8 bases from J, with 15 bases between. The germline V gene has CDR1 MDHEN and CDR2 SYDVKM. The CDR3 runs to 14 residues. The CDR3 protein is CASSSQSFMYEQFF. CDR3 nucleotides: TGTGCCAGCAGTTCCCAGTCGTTTATGTATGAGCAGTTCTTC.

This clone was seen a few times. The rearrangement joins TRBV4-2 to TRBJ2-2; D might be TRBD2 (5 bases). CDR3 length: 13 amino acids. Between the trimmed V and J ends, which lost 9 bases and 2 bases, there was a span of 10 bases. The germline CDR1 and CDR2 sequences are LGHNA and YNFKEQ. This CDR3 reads CASNRGNTGELFF. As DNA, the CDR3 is TGTGCCAGTAATCGGGGAAACACCGGGGAGCTGTTTTTT.

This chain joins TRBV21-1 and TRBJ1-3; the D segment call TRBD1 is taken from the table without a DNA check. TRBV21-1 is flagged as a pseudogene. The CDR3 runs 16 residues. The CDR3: CASSTLDRGSGNTIYF. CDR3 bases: TGTGCCAGCAGCACCCTGGACAGAGGCTCTGGAAACACCATATATTTT.

The CDR3 nucleotides read TGTGCCAGCAGCTTGTACGAAGCCTCCTATAATTCACCCCTCCACTTT. Protein sequence: CASSLYEASYNSPLHF. This chain links TRBV5-4 with TRBJ1-6; D uncertain. V dropped 1 base and J dropped 0 bases, with 8 bases sitting between them. CDR1 SGHNT and CDR2 YYREEE come from the germline V gene (reference sequence). This CDR3 contains 16 residues.

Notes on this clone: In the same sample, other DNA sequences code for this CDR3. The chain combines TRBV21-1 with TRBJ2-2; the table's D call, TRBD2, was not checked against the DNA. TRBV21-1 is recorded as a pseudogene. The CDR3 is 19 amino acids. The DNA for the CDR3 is TGTGCCAGCAGCAAAGTAAGACTAGCTGGCTTTTGGTGTTTCGGGGAGCTGTTTTTT. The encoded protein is CASSKVRLAGFWCFGELFF.

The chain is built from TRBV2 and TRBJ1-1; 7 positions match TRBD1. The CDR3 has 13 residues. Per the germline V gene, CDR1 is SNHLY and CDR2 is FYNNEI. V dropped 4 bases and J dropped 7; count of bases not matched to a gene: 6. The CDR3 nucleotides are TGTGCCAGCAGTGTTCGACAGGGAATTGAAGCTTTCTTT. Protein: CASSVRQGIEAFF.

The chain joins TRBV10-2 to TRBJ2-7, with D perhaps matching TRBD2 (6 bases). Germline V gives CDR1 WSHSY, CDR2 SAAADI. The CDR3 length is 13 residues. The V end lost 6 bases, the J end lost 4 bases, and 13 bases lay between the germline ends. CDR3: CASSSAGQYEQYF. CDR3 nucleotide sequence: TGCGCCAGCAGCTCAGCGGGCCAATACGAGCAGTACTTC.

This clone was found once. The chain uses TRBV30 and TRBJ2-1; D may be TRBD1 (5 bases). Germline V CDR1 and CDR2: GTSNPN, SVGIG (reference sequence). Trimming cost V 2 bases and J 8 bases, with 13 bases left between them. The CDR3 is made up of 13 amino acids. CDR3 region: CAWSHVGAHEQFF. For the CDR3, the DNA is TGTGCCTGGAGTCATGTAGGGGCGCATGAGCAGTTCTTC. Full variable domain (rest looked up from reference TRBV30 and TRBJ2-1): SQTIHQWPATLVQPVGSPLSLECTVEGTSNPNLYWYRQAAGRGLQLLFYSVGIGQISSEVPQNLSASRPQDRQFILSSKKLLLSDSGFYLCAWSHVGAHEQFFGPGTRLTVL.

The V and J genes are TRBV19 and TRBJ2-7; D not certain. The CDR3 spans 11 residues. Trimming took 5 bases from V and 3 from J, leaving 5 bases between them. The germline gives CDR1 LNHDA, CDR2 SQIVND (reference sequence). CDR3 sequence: CASSFGYEQYF. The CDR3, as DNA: TGTGCCAGTAGTTTCGGCTACGAGCAGTACTTC.

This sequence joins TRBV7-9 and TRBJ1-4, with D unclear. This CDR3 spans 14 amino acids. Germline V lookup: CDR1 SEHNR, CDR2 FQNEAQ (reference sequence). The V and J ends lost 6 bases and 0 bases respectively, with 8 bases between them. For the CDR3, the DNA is TGTGCCAGCAGATTGGAGTCAACTAATGAAAAACTGTTTTTT. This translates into CASRLESTNEKLFF.

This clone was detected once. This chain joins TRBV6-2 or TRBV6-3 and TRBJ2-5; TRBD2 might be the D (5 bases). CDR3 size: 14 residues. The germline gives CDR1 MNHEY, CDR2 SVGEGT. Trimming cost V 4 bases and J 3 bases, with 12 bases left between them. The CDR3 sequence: CASSSRGQEETQYF. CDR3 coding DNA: TGTGCCAGCAGTTCCCGAGGGCAGGAAGAGACCCAGTACTTC.

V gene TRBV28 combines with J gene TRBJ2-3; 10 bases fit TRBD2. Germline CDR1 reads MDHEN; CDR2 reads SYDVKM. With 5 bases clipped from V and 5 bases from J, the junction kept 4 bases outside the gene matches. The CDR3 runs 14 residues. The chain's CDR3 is CASSSGGGEDTQYF. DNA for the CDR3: TGTGCCAGCAGTAGCGGGGGGGGTGAAGATACGCAGTATTTT.

CDR3 region: CASSSDSPQHF. CDR3 nucleotide sequence: TGTGCCAGCAGCAGCGACAGTCCCCAGCATTTT. The chain is built from TRBV6-6 and TRBJ1-5; D possibly corresponds to TRBD1 (5 bases). The CDR3 contains 11 residues. In germline, CDR1 is MNHNY, CDR2 SVGAGI (reference sequence). The germline V and J ends were trimmed by 6 bases and 10 bases, with 10 bases remaining between them.

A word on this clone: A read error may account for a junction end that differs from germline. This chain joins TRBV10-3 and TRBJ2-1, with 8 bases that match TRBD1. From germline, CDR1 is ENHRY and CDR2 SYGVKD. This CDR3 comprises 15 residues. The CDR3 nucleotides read TGTGCCGTCAGTGAGTCCAAGACAGGGGCTATGGAGGAGTTCTTC. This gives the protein CAVSESKTGAMEEFF.